This T cell receptor (beta chain) derives from a study of T cell responses to AZD1222 COVID-19 vaccine. Overall study findings and caveats: The CD4 TCRs associated with vaccination extended across spike and predominated at 160-218 and 743-854.

CDR1 SGHRS and CDR2 YFSETQ come from the germline V gene. This CDR3 comprises 15 residues. Trimming removed 4 bases from V and 0 bases from J, with 13 bases in between. Sequenced by immunoSEQ multiplex PCR; TCRdb stores in-frame clones only, minus some. This table has some 150,000 clones, around nine tenths appearing once. On this clone: Its antigen is not identified.

The TCR was taken from an adult who received the AZD1222 COVID-19 vaccine. The genes are TRBV5-1 and TRBJ1-1; D not certain. This specimen consisted of peripheral blood, obtained 28 days after the second AZD1222 dose. CDR3 in DNA: TGCGCCAGCAGCCTCGACCGGGGATTGAACACTGAAGCTTTCTTT. This codes for CASSLDRGLNTEAFF.